Sequencing of this T cell receptor beta chain was carried out in a study of T cell repertoires in cytomegalovirus infection. Background on the study: It was the public TCR beta signatures that indicated both CMV infection and matching HLA type. General study results and limits: Cumulative frequency of public TCR beta families picked out carriers of CMV plus the relevant HLA. Predominance within the ex vivo response was attributable to HLA-C-restricted CMV-specific TCR beta clonotypes.

TCRdb re-called the reads with MiXCR, one entry per CDR3 protein. The sample includes some 150,000 distinct CDR3 sequences, about 6.5% of them seen just once. This clonotype has just a few counts. Its cognate antigen is unknown. The germline CDR1 and CDR2 sequences are DFQATT and SNEGSKA (reference sequence). V lost 5 bases to trimming and J lost 4 bases; unmatched junction nucleotides: 4. The CDR3 runs to 13 residues. The origin of this receptor is a human donor in good health (CMV status not recorded). Some clones in this sample may be carry-over from other donors' samples. V and J are TRBV20-1 and TRBJ2-3; 9 positions agree with TRBD1. The source material was PBMCs. The CDR3 region is CSAYTGGADTQYF. The CDR3 DNA sequence: TGCAGTGCTTATACAGGGGGCGCAGATACGCAGTATTTT.